A single sample gave rise to the 29 T cell receptor beta chains below, sequenced in a study of blood T cell repertoires in COVID-19. The data were produced by immunoSEQ multiplex PCR, yet TCRdb's version contains in-frame clones alone and is incomplete. Among under 200,000 clones listed, around 80% were seen once. Sequenced input: peripheral blood. The receptors were gathered from a woman older than 75 with active or convalescent COVID-19.

The rearrangement uses TRBV30 and TRBJ2-7; D not certain. Trimming cost V 5 bases and J 0 bases, with 5 bases left between them. CDR3 length: 11 residues. Germline CDR1 is GTSNPN and CDR2 is SVGIG (reference sequence). CDR3 loop: CAWGSSYEQYF. DNA for the CDR3: TGTGCCTGGGGCAGCTCCTACGAGCAGTACTTC. The full variable domain, rest sourced from reference TRBV30 and TRBJ2-7, is SQTIHQWPATLVQPVGSPLSLECTVEGTSNPNLYWYRQAAGRGLQLLFYSVGIGQISSEVPQNLSASRPQDRQFILSSKKLLLSDSGFYLCAWGSSYEQYFGPGTRLTVT.

This clone was seen a single time. The chain joins TRBV20-1 to TRBJ1-6; 8 nucleotides align to TRBD1. Germline CDR1 reads DFQATT; CDR2 reads SNEGSKA (reference sequence). The CDR3 consists of 13 residues. After removal of 3 bases from V and 10 bases from J, the junction contained 5 bases not matched to a gene. CDR3 sequence: CSASGQGRSPLHF. In nucleotides, the CDR3 is TGCAGTGCTAGTGGACAGGGTAGGTCACCCCTCCACTTT.

The V gene is TRBV6-6, the J gene TRBJ1-2, with TRBD1 as a possible D gene (6 bases). Trimming left V 5 bases short and J 1 base short, with 17 bases between. This CDR3 is 16 amino acids long. The germline V gene has CDR1 MNHNY and CDR2 SVGAGI (reference sequence). The CDR3 region is CASSKISGEGNYGYTF. DNA of the CDR3: TGTGCCAGCAGTAAAATATCAGGGGAGGGTAACTATGGCTACACCTTC.

J is TRBJ2-2 and V is TRBV6-5, with D tentatively TRBD2 (6 bases). The CDR3 is 13 residues long. V dropped 6 bases and J dropped 2 bases, with 7 bases sitting between them. The germline CDR1 and CDR2 sequences are MNHEY and SVGAGI. The CDR3: CASRDYNTGELFF. The CDR3 nucleotides read TGTGCCAGCAGGGACTACAACACCGGGGAGCTGTTTTTT.

The chain joins TRBV19 to TRBJ1-2; the D gene is possibly TRBD1 (5 bases). The CDR3 contains 15 residues. The ends were cut back, 3 bases at V and 0 bases at J, with 11 bases in the middle. The V gene's germline CDR1 is LNHDA and CDR2 SQIVND (reference sequence). CDR3 DNA sequence: TGTGCCAGTAGTATTGCGGACATCGCTAACTATGGCTACACCTTC. Translation gives CASSIADIANYGYTF.

V gene TRBV14 combines with J gene TRBJ1-1; possible D gene TRBD1, 6 bases. CDR1 SGHDN and CDR2 FVKESK come from the germline V gene. V was shortened by 1 base and J by 1 base, with 19 bases between the two germline ends. The CDR3 spans 18 residues. The DNA of the CDR3 is TGTGCCAGCAGCCAAGTCAGGGGTTTAATGGACAGGAACACTGAAGCTTTCTTT. Protein product: CASSQVRGLMDRNTEAFF.

The V and J genes are TRBV7-9 and TRBJ1-4; maybe TRBD1 (5 bases). Per the germline V gene, CDR1 is SEHNR and CDR2 is FQNEAQ (reference sequence). The V gene lost 1 base and the J gene lost 5 bases, with 8 bases spanning the gap. This CDR3 comprises 14 residues. The CDR3 is CASSLGQINEKLFF. CDR3 nucleotides: TGTGCCAGCAGCTTAGGACAGATAAATGAAAAACTGTTTTTT.

The rearrangement joins TRBV2 to TRBJ2-1; maybe TRBD1 (5 bases). The CDR3 has 17 residues. Germline V gene sequence: CDR1 SNHLY, CDR2 FYNNEI. V was shortened by 8 bases and J by 0 bases, with 20 bases between the two germline ends. The DNA for the CDR3 is TGTGCCAGCTCAACCCCTATAGGGGCTAGCTCCTACAATGAGCAGTTCTTC. This encodes CASSTPIGASSYNEQFF.

The chain recombines TRBV5-1 with TRBJ1-3; maybe TRBD1 (5 bases). The germline CDR1 and CDR2 sequences are SGHRS and YFSETQ. Trimming removed 0 bases from V and 0 bases from J, with 10 bases in between. The CDR3 length is 16 residues. This chain's CDR3 is CASSLGGHSSGNTIYF. The CDR3 nucleotides read TGCGCCAGCAGCTTGGGAGGACACAGCTCTGGAAACACCATATATTTT. Using reference TRBV5-1 and TRBJ1-3 for the parts outside the CDR3, the full variable domain is KAGVTQTPRYLIKTRGQQVTLSCSPISGHRSVSWYQQTPGQGLQFLFEYFSETQRNKGNFPGRFSGRQFSNSRSEMNVSTLELGDSALYLCASSLGGHSSGNTIYFGEGSWLTVV.

The CDR3 here is CASALGDRYGYTF. As DNA, the CDR3 is TGTGCTAGTGCCCTAGGAGATCGCTATGGCTACACCTTC. The chain uses TRBV12-5 and TRBJ1-2; D not certain. V was pared by 7 bases and J by 4 bases, with 13 bases between. In germline, CDR1 is LGHNT, CDR2 FRNRAP. The CDR3 has 13 amino acids.

The gene calls are TRBV5-1 and TRBJ2-1; TRBD1 matches 9 bases. The germline V gene has CDR1 SGHRS and CDR2 YFSETQ. The junction had 2 bases not matched to a gene; V was cut back by 4 bases and J by 3 bases. There are 14 residues in the CDR3. DNA for the CDR3: TGCGCCAGCAGCCCGGGACAGGGCTACAATGAGCAGTTCTTC. This encodes CASSPGQGYNEQFF.

This clone was recorded only once. V and J are TRBV6-6 and TRBJ2-7, with 8 bases matching TRBD1. Germline CDR1 and CDR2: MNHNY and SVGAGI (reference sequence). J lost 2 bases, V lost 2 bases, and 2 bases had no gene match. This CDR3 contains 14 residues. CDR3 DNA sequence: TGTGCCAGCAGTTACGGACAGGGAACCTACGAGCAGTACTTC. Amino acids: CASSYGQGTYEQYF.

This sequence joins TRBV19 and TRBJ2-2; 9 bases are a match to TRBD1. With 5 bases clipped from V and 5 bases from J, the junction kept 9 bases outside the gene matches. CDR3 size: 16 residues. The germline CDR1 and CDR2 sequences are LNHDA and SQIVND (reference sequence). CDR3 loop: CASSPPGQGMTGELFF. The CDR3 region has the DNA TGTGCCAGTAGTCCCCCGGGACAGGGAATGACCGGGGAGCTGTTTTTT.

This chain connects TRBV2 to TRBJ2-7; 9 bases fit TRBD1. The germline gives CDR1 SNHLY, CDR2 FYNNEI. V trimming: 0 bases; J trimming: 2 bases; junction bases outside the gene matches: 5. The CDR3 is 16 residues long. This chain's CDR3 is CASSEAGTGRAYEQYF. As DNA, the CDR3 is TGTGCCAGCAGTGAAGCGGGGACAGGGCGAGCCTACGAGCAGTACTTC.

This rearrangement joins TRBV7-9 to TRBJ2-3, with D possibly matching TRBD1 (6 bases). Germline V gene data show CDR1 as SEHNR and CDR2 as FQNEAQ (reference sequence). V gave up 5 bases and J gave up 2 bases, with 26 bases separating them. The CDR3 extends over 19 amino acids. The DNA of the CDR3 is TGTGCCAGCAGCCAAAGTCCCCATAGGTCGGGACACCTCACAGATACGCAGTATTTT. Translated, it gives CASSQSPHRSGHLTDTQYF. Full variable domain (remainder filled in from reference TRBV7-9 and TRBJ2-3): DTGVSQNPRHKITKRGQNVTFRCDPISEHNRLYWYRQTLGQGPEFLTYFQNEAQLEKSRLLSDRFSAERPKGSFSTLEIQRTEQGDSAMYLCASSQSPHRSGHLTDTQYFGPGTRLTVL.

V gene TRBV7-9 combines with J gene TRBJ2-3; 7 nucleotides align to TRBD2. After removal of 4 bases from V and 4 bases from J, the junction contained 17 bases not matched to a gene. The CDR3 contains 18 residues. Germline CDR1 SEHNR, CDR2 FQNEAQ (reference sequence). The CDR3 loop reads CASSSYTSGGVLADTQYF. CDR3 bases: TGTGCCAGCAGCTCATACACCTCGGGGGGTGTGTTAGCAGATACGCAGTATTTT.

This clone turned up a few times. The J gene is TRBJ1-2, the V gene TRBV6-1; maybe TRBD1 (5 bases). The V end was cut by 3 bases, the J end by 6 bases, with 17 bases between. The CDR3 extends over 15 amino acids. Germline V gene lookup returns CDR1 MNHNS and CDR2 SASEGT. CDR3 nucleotides: TGTGCCAGCAGTGAGAAAGGGGTGGGAGGAGATGGCTACACCTTC. Amino acid sequence: CASSEKGVGGDGYTF.

V gene TRBV7-2 combines with J gene TRBJ2-7; the match to TRBD2 covers 12 bases. Germline V CDR1 and CDR2: SGHTA, FQGNSA. Germline trimming cut 3 bases from V and 0 bases from J; bases unmatched to any gene: 9. The CDR3 contains 18 residues. CDR3 sequence reads: CASSFRTSGVLLSYEQYF. The CDR3 nucleotides are TGTGCCAGCAGCTTTAGGACTAGCGGGGTGCTCCTCTCCTACGAGCAGTACTTC.

This clone was observed a handful of times. The J gene is TRBJ2-7, the V gene TRBV11-3; TRBD2 aligns across 8 bases. The CDR3 extends over 14 amino acids. The germline V gene has CDR1 SGHNT and CDR2 YENEEA. Unmatched junction bases numbered 8, after V lost 5 bases and J lost 5 bases. For the CDR3, the DNA is TGTGCCAGCAGCCCGCGGCGGGGGGCCGACGAGCAGTACTTC. It specifies CASSPRRGADEQYF.

The gene calls are TRBV2 and TRBJ1-1; a weak D match, TRBD1 (6 bases). The CDR3 runs 12 residues. Germline V gives CDR1 SNHLY, CDR2 FYNNEI. Trimming shortened V by 9 bases and J by 1 base, and 9 bases separated the two germline ends. This CDR3 reads CARGQPNTEAFF. The CDR3, as DNA: TGTGCCAGGGGACAACCGAACACTGAAGCTTTCTTT.

The rearrangement uses TRBV7-6 and TRBJ1-2, with a tentative D call TRBD1 (6 bases). Germline CDR1 is SGHVS and CDR2 is FNYEAQ. V was clipped by 0 bases and J by 4 bases, with 12 bases between them. The length of the CDR3 is 15 residues. In nucleotides, the CDR3 is TGTGCCAGCAGCTTAGCGGGGGCAGGGCCCTATGGCTACACCTTC. Protein sequence: CASSLAGAGPYGYTF.

This clone was counted only a few times. The chain couples TRBV19 to TRBJ2-3, with unresolved D. This CDR3 is built from 17 residues. Per the germline V gene, CDR1 is LNHDA and CDR2 is SQIVND (reference sequence). V lost 0 bases and J 6 bases, leaving 19 bases between the germline ends. CDR3 nucleotide sequence: TGTGCCAGTAGTATAGATTTGGGCACCTCTGATGTGGATACGCAGTATTTT. Translating it yields CASSIDLGTSDVDTQYF. Supplemented by reference TRBV19 and TRBJ2-3, the full variable domain reads DGGITQSPKYLFRKEGQNVTLSCEQNLNHDAMYWYRQDPGQGLRLIYYSQIVNDFQKGDIAEGYSVSREKKESFPLTVTSAQKNPTAFYLCASSIDLGTSDVDTQYFGPGTRLTVL.

The chain is built from TRBV7-2 and TRBJ2-1; TRBD2 is a possible D gene (5 bases). The germline gives CDR1 SGHTA, CDR2 FQGNSA. V shed 2 bases and J shed 4 bases, with 6 bases lying between them. The CDR3 has 13 amino acids. In DNA form, the CDR3 reads TGTGCCAGCAGCTTACTAGCTTACAATGAGCAGTTCTTC. Translating gives CASSLLAYNEQFF.

This clone appeared a few times. V gene TRBV4-3 combines with J gene TRBJ2-7; a possible D gene is TRBD1 (6 bases). The germline V and J ends were trimmed by 5 bases and 7 bases, with 15 bases remaining between them. Germline loops: CDR1 LGHNA, CDR2 YSLEER. CDR3 length: 13 residues. The CDR3 reads CASSVNRDREQYF. For the CDR3, the DNA is TGCGCCAGCAGCGTGAACAGGGACCGGGAGCAGTACTTC.

This sequence joins TRBV18 and TRBJ1-4; a possible D gene is TRBD1 (5 bases). The germline V gene encodes CDR1 KGHSH and CDR2 LQKENI. This CDR3 is built from 14 residues. Trimming cost V 6 bases and J 0 bases, with 8 bases left between them. The chain's CDR3 is CASSATATNEKLFF. The CDR3 DNA reads TGTGCCAGCTCCGCGACAGCAACTAATGAAAAACTGTTTTTT.

The chain uses TRBV14 and TRBJ1-2; D possibly corresponds to TRBD1 (6 bases). The CDR3 extends over 13 amino acids. Trimming stripped 1 base from V and 8 bases from J, with 11 bases between. CDR1 and CDR2 (germline): SGHDN, FVKESK. This chain's CDR3 is CASSQAQGLGYTF. In nucleotides, the CDR3 is TGTGCCAGCAGCCAAGCGCAGGGGTTGGGCTACACCTTC.

The genes are TRBV7-6 and TRBJ2-7; 7 bases agree with TRBD1. The J segment lost 5 bases and the V segment lost 2 bases, leaving 6 bases of the junction unmatched. Germline CDR1 SGHVS, CDR2 FNYEAQ. The CDR3 runs 14 residues. The CDR3 nucleotides read TGTGCCAGCAGCTTACGAGACAGGGACAACGAGCAGTACTTC. Protein sequence: CASSLRDRDNEQYF.

This rearrangement joins TRBV6-5 to TRBJ2-3; TRBD2 matches 7 bases. The CDR3 is made up of 16 amino acids. The germline gives CDR1 MNHEY, CDR2 SVGAGI. J lost 1 base, V lost 3 bases, and 7 bases had no gene match. Here the CDR3 DNA reads TGTGCCAGCAGTTATGCGGCGGGGGTCGGCACAGATACGCAGTATTTT. Its translation: CASSYAAGVGTDTQYF.

This clone has a single count. The chain recombines TRBV10-3 with TRBJ2-3; TRBD2 matches 15 bases. Germline V CDR1 and CDR2: ENHRY, SYGVKD. The CDR3 runs 16 residues. V lost 8 bases and J lost 5; bases outside the gene matches: 8. The CDR3 sequence: CAIRGTSGGIIDTQYF. CDR3 bases: TGTGCCATCCGCGGGACTAGCGGGGGGATTATAGATACGCAGTATTTT.